The T cell receptor beta chain under discussion was sequenced for a study of shared clonotypes between healthy human individuals. On the study more broadly: For every donor, three CD4 naive, three CD4 memory, two CD8 naive and one CD8 memory plates were used.

This CDR3 comprises 14 residues. The V end lost 7 bases, the J end lost 5 bases, and 19 bases lay between the germline ends. Germline loops: CDR1 SGHNT, CDR2 YYREEE (reference sequence). Notes on the study in general: Several donors had around 5% of their naive CD4 clonotypes in common. Relative to their counterparts shared across all four donors, non-shared clonotypes exhibited diminished generation probabilities.

Donors were healthy HIV-negative adults without recent acute infections or vaccinations. Comments on this clone: Its specificity is unknown.

Repertoires were generated with immunoSEQ multiplex PCR, while TCRdb's copy carries only in-frame clones and drops some. Of some 2.3 million clones listed, approximately 93% are singletons. Specimen: naive CD4+ T cells from PBMCs. Subset denoted: CD45RA+ positively selected. The sequence was collected from a man younger than 30 in good health. Some clones in this sample may be carry-over from other donors' samples. V usage is TRBV5-4 and J usage is TRBJ2-7; no firm D call. The CDR3 sequence is CASSDKRASHEQYF. In DNA form, the CDR3 reads TGTGCCAGCTCAGACAAAAGGGCGTCTCACGAGCAGTACTTC.